This TCR beta chain came from a study of T cell responses to AZD1222 COVID-19 vaccine. Study-level results: In a largely white British group with more females than males, clonal diversity was possibly underestimated. At baseline, just five to seven AZD1222 recipients tested seropositive. Receipt of two AZD1222 doses was followed by a rise in Spike-specific TCR breadth and depth. CD4 TCRs covered the whole spike, strongest at regions 160-218 and 743-854.

This table comes from immunoSEQ multiplex PCR, and its TCRdb copy is limited to in-frame clones, with some not included. The data contain 100,000 to 120,000 clones, approximately 90% of them singletons. J was trimmed by 2 bases and V by 7 bases; bases with no gene match: 10. This CDR3 spans 15 amino acids. The germline V gene has CDR1 SNHLY and CDR2 FYNNEI. Comment on this clone: The target antigen is unknown.

The sequenced sample was peripheral blood, obtained 28 days after the second AZD1222 dose. This clonotype originated in an adult who received the AZD1222 COVID-19 vaccine. The J gene is TRBJ1-1, the V gene TRBV2; TRBD1 matches 7 bases. DNA of the CDR3: TGTGCCAGCATAATGCAGCCAGGGGGTAACACTGAAGCTTTCTTT. Translation: CASIMQPGGNTEAFF.